The next 9 T cell receptor beta chains were all read from a single sample in a study of diagnostic markers for celiac disease. TCRdb derives one entry per CDR3 protein from the reads, leaving out DNA. The sample has roughly 670 distinct CDR3 sequences. The sequenced material came from either unsorted cells or a sorted T cell fraction (not recorded which). These receptor sequences come from a human donor.

This rearrangement joins TRBV28 to TRBJ2-7; absent DNA, TCRdb's TRBD2 call cannot be checked. The CDR3 extends over 12 amino acids. Germline V gene data show CDR1 as MDHEN and CDR2 as SYDVKM. The CDR3 spells CATQKRSYEQYF. Looking up the rest from reference TRBV28 and TRBJ2-7 gives the full variable domain: DVKVTQSSRYLVKRTGEKVFLECVQDMDHENMFWYRQDPGLGLRLIYFSYDVKMKEKGDIPEGYSVSREKKERFSLILESASTNQTSMYLCATQKRSYEQYFGPGTRLTVT.

According to its frequency, this clonotype is medium-sized. This chain joins TRBV30 and TRBJ1-2; the TCRdb D gene call, TRBD1, has no DNA to confirm it. CDR1 is GTSNPN, CDR2 SVGIG, per germline (reference sequence). The CDR3 is 12 amino acids. This CDR3 is CAWRGPNYGYTF.

Its frequency marks this clonotype as medium-sized. The chain recombines TRBV7-2 with TRBJ2-1. The CDR3 has 15 amino acids. The germline V gene has CDR1 SGHTA and CDR2 FQGNSA. The CDR3 sequence is CASSHAWSSYNEQFF.

The rearrangement joins TRBV10-2 to TRBJ2-3; TCRdb names TRBD2, which stays unverified in the absence of DNA. Germline V gives CDR1 WSHSY, CDR2 SAAADI. The CDR3 totals 14 residues. The CDR3 spells CASRLAGRTDTQYF.

The rearrangement links TRBV29-1 to TRBJ1-5; as DNA is missing, the TRBD1 call by TCRdb cannot be tested. This CDR3 has 14 amino acids. Germline V lookup: CDR1 SQVTM, CDR2 ANQGSEA. The CDR3 here is CSVATGGGHQPQHF.

According to its frequency, this clonotype is medium-sized. This chain uses TRBV20-1 with TRBJ1-2; absent DNA, TCRdb's TRBD1 call cannot be checked. This CDR3 contains 17 residues. CDR1 is DFQATT and CDR2 is SNEGSKA in the germline V gene (reference sequence). The CDR3 region is CSARDRGKTLGVYGYTF.

The chain is built from TRBV7-2 and TRBJ2-3; as DNA is missing, the TRBD2 call by TCRdb cannot be tested. Germline V gives CDR1 SGHTA, CDR2 FQGNSA. CDR3 length: 13 amino acids. This chain's CDR3 is CASSYLGSDTQYF.

V usage is TRBV4-1 and J usage is TRBJ2-1; as DNA is missing, the TRBD2 call by TCRdb cannot be tested. The germline CDR1 and CDR2 sequences are MGHRA and YSYEKL. The CDR3 has 17 residues. The CDR3 protein is CASSQEGGGRAANEQFF.

This clonotype is identified as large from frequency. The genes are TRBV24-1 and TRBJ1-3. The CDR3 contains 16 residues. Germline CDR1 reads KGHDR; CDR2 reads SFDVKD. CDR3 residues: CATSSPTPRSGNTIYF.